This T cell receptor beta chain was sequenced in a study of cytomegalovirus exposure and HLA in healthy donors. General study findings and limits: Data from an earlier analysis indicated that most TCR beta V segments were productive either about 90% or about 30% of the time.

Comment on this clone: Its antigen is currently unknown.

V gave up 2 bases and J gave up 5 bases, with 9 bases separating them. Germline assignment: CDR1 KGHSH and CDR2 LQKENI. The CDR3 runs to 14 residues. The study ran its PCR with 60 Vbeta and 13 Jbeta primers. The method was immunoSEQ multiplex PCR; TCRdb's version includes in-frame clones alone and lacks a portion of them. The sample consists of fewer than 200,000 clones, about 77% of them appearing once. The receptor comes from a woman aged 45 to 65 in good health and CMV-seronegative. The chain employs TRBV18 and TRBJ1-4; D possibly corresponds to TRBD1 (5 bases). Sequencing input: PBMCs. CDR3 in amino acids: CASSPSQGNEKLFF. The CDR3 coding sequence is TGTGCCAGCTCACCAAGCCAGGGAAATGAAAAACTGTTTTTT.